Below, 18 T cell receptor beta chains from the same sample are listed, as sequenced in a study of CD8+CD57+ T cells in acquired aplastic anemia. The template for TCR beta VDJ and CDR3 sequence profiling was genomic DNA. Using its own MiXCR run on the reads, TCRdb lists one record per CDR3 protein. The repertoire holds 90,000 to 150,000 distinct CDR3 sequences, with under 60% as singletons. Previously, flow cytometry had revealed CD8+CD57+ cell expansion in the patients chosen for sequencing. Sample: sorted CD4+, CD8+, or CD8+CD57+ T cells (not recorded which) from PBMCs. The source is a human donor with aplastic anemia.

The CDR3, as DNA: TGTGCCATCAGTGAGTCTCCCCTAGCGGAGTACAATGAGCAGTTCTTC. It encodes CAISESPLAEYNEQFF. The chain employs TRBV10-3 and TRBJ2-1; 7 positions agree with TRBD2. Germline CDR1 is ENHRY and CDR2 is SYGVKD. The CDR3 has 16 amino acids. V lost 0 bases and J lost 4; bases outside the gene matches: 6.

This clonotype was seen a few times. The chain links TRBV19 to TRBJ2-1; D is undetermined. Trimming removed 5 bases at V and 8 bases at J, with 16 bases between. CDR1 and CDR2 (germline): LNHDA, SQIVND (reference sequence). The CDR3 length is 14 residues. CDR3 loop: CASSPSGRVHEQFF. The DNA for the CDR3 is TGTGCCAGTAGTCCCAGTGGTCGGGTTCATGAGCAGTTCTTC.

The CDR3 bases are TGTGCCAGCAGTAGACCAAAACTGTTTTTT. Protein sequence: CASSRPKLFF. The J gene is TRBJ1-4, the V gene TRBV7-3; D unclear. Trimming pared 6 bases from V and 10 bases from J, leaving 6 bases between. The CDR3 is 10 amino acids. In germline, CDR1 is SGHTA, CDR2 FQGTGA. Drawing the rest from reference TRBV7-3 and TRBJ1-4, the complete variable domain is GAGVSQTPSNKVTEKGKYVELRCDPISGHTALYWYRQSLGQGPEFLIYFQGTGAADDSGLPNDRFFAVRPEGSVSTLKIQRTERGDSAVYLCASSRPKLFFGSGTQLSVL.

In this sample, this clonotype turned up many times. CDR3 in amino acids: CASSLFQGGDTQYF. The DNA for the CDR3 is TGTGCCAGCAGCTTATTCCAGGGCGGCGATACGCAGTATTTT. V is TRBV7-3 and J is TRBJ2-3; possible D gene TRBD1, 5 bases. Germline CDR1 and CDR2: SGHTA and FQGTGA. Trimming stripped 2 bases from V and 6 bases from J, with 12 bases between. This CDR3 has 14 amino acids.

This clonotype was counted at least ten times. This chain connects TRBV20-1 to TRBJ2-3, with 9 bases lining up with TRBD1. V shed 6 bases and J 1 base; nucleotides not matched to a gene: 8. The germline CDR1 and CDR2 sequences are DFQATT and SNEGSKA (reference sequence). This CDR3 comprises 15 residues. CDR3 in amino acids: CSAWDREEGTDTQYF. The CDR3 DNA follows: TGCAGTGCCTGGGACAGGGAAGAAGGCACAGATACGCAGTATTTT.

This clonotype turned up a few times. CDR3 nucleotides: TGTGCCAGCAGCTTAGGACTAGGTAATGAGCAGTTCTTC. Its protein product is CASSLGLGNEQFF. This chain links TRBV7-6 with TRBJ2-1, with D possibly matching TRBD2 (6 bases). The CDR3 has 13 residues. Deletions cut 1 base from V and 7 bases from J, with 8 bases between. Germline CDR1 SGHVS, CDR2 FNYEAQ.

This clonotype showed up many times. The chain is built from TRBV6-1 and TRBJ2-7; 7 nucleotides agree with TRBD2. CDR3 length: 13 residues. The V gene end was trimmed by 7 bases and the J gene end by 4 bases; junction bases not matched to a gene: 7. Germline V gives CDR1 MNHNS, CDR2 SASEGT. The CDR3 region is CASTKRGLYEQYF. For the CDR3, the DNA is TGTGCCAGCACAAAGCGGGGACTATACGAGCAGTACTTC.

A note on this clonotype: Relative to the germline gene, one junction end is altered; a read error may explain this. This chain links TRBV27 with TRBJ2-1, with 7 bases fitting TRBD1. This CDR3 contains 14 residues. Germline lookup yields CDR1 MNHEY and CDR2 SMNVEV (reference sequence). CDR3: CASSIAGTDNQQFF. In DNA, the CDR3 is TGTGCCAGCAGTATCGCCGGGACAGACAATCAGCAGTTCTTC.

The chain couples TRBV2 to TRBJ2-7, with 8 bases identical to TRBD1. Germline V gene sequence: CDR1 SNHLY, CDR2 FYNNEI. The ends lost 6 bases at V and 0 bases at J; junction bases unmatched: 4. There are 14 residues in the CDR3. The CDR3 sequence: CASRRDRSSYEQYF. CDR3 sequence (DNA): TGTGCCAGCAGGCGGGACAGGTCCTCCTACGAGCAGTACTTC.

This chain uses TRBV4-1 with TRBJ1-2; a possible D gene is TRBD1 (5 bases). Germline assignment: CDR1 MGHRA and CDR2 YSYEKL. This CDR3 region has 14 residues. Trimming cost V 4 bases and J 0 bases, with 9 bases left between them. CDR3 coding DNA: TGCGCCAGCAGCCCGACAGTCGCTAACTATGGCTACACCTTC. It specifies CASSPTVANYGYTF.

The V call is TRBV11-2, the J call TRBJ2-5, with 7 bases that match TRBD1. Germline loops: CDR1 SGHAT, CDR2 FQNNGV. After removal of 3 bases from V and 5 bases from J, the junction contained 6 bases not matched to a gene. The CDR3 runs 14 residues. The CDR3 loop reads CASSLNRGLETQYF. DNA of the CDR3: TGTGCCAGCAGCTTGAACAGGGGATTGGAGACCCAGTACTTC.

The table lists this clonotype with a few counts. V gene TRBV28 combines with J gene TRBJ2-1, with 8 nucleotides matching TRBD2. CDR3 length equals 15 residues. Germline V gives CDR1 MDHEN, CDR2 SYDVKM. With V trimmed by 5 bases and J by 3 bases, 6 bases remained unmatched. The chain's CDR3 is CASSALAGLYNEQFF. In DNA, the CDR3 is TGTGCCAGCAGTGCCCTAGCGGGTCTCTACAATGAGCAGTTCTTC.

The V and J genes are TRBV7-6 and TRBJ2-3, with a weak D call TRBD2 (6 bases). Germline CDR1 and CDR2: SGHVS and FNYEAQ. Trimming removed 5 bases from V and 11 bases from J, with 20 bases in between. CDR3 size: 14 residues. The CDR3 spells CASSRGDVGGMQYF. CDR3 nucleotides: TGTGCCAGCAGCCGAGGGGACGTGGGAGGAATGCAGTATTTT. Using reference TRBV7-6 and TRBJ2-3 for the parts outside the CDR3, the full variable domain is GAGVSQSPRYKVTKRGQDVALRCDPISGHVSLYWYRQALGQGPEFLTYFNYEAQQDKSGLPNDRFSAERPEGSISTLTIQRTEQRDSAMYRCASSRGDVGGMQYFGPGTRLTVL.

DNA for the CDR3: TGTGCCAGCAGTTACTCGAGGTTTACAGGGGGCCGTTCCTACGAGCAGTACTTC. As protein: CASSYSRFTGGRSYEQYF. This chain links TRBV4-2 with TRBJ2-7; 9 bases are a match to TRBD1. The CDR3 is made up of 18 amino acids. The V gene's germline CDR1 is LGHNA and CDR2 YNFKEQ. J was trimmed by 1 base and V by 6 bases; bases with no gene match: 16.

V gene TRBV20-1 combines with J gene TRBJ1-5, with 7 bases identical to TRBD1. After removal of 5 bases from V and 6 bases from J, the junction contained 13 bases not matched to a gene. Germline lookup yields CDR1 DFQATT and CDR2 SNEGSKA (reference sequence). The CDR3 consists of 15 residues. As DNA, the CDR3 is TGCAGTGCTCCCCGACAGGGAGGTGGCTCTCAGCCCCAGCATTTT. Translating it yields CSAPRQGGGSQPQHF.

This sequence joins TRBV3-1 and TRBJ2-3, with 11 bases aligning to TRBD2. This CDR3 is 18 amino acids long. J lost 5 bases, V lost 4 bases, and 14 bases had no gene match. Germline assignment: CDR1 LGHDT and CDR2 YNNKEL (reference sequence). CDR3 DNA: TGTGCCAGCAGCCCCCTAGCGGGAGGCGCATCCACGGGAGATACGCAGTATTTT. It yields the protein CASSPLAGGASTGDTQYF.

This clonotype was detected once. The chain uses TRBV10-1 and TRBJ1-1; maybe TRBD1 (5 bases). The CDR3 totals 12 residues. Between the trimmed V and J ends, which lost 0 bases and 10 bases, there was a span of 9 bases. The germline gives CDR1 WNHNN, CDR2 SYGVQD (reference sequence). As DNA, the CDR3 is TGCGCCAGCAGTGAGTCCGGGGGGAGAGCTTTCTTT. Translation gives CASSESGGRAFF.

The chain couples TRBV7-8 to TRBJ2-3; tentative D call: TRBD2 (6 bases). The V end lost 1 base, the J end lost 4 bases, and 15 bases lay between the germline ends. Germline assignment: CDR1 SGHVS and CDR2 FQNEAQ. The CDR3 consists of 16 residues. Written as DNA, the CDR3 is TGTGCCAGCAGCTTAGTGCTAAGGGAGGAGGCAGATACGCAGTATTTT. This encodes CASSLVLREEADTQYF. Full variable domain (remainder filled in from reference TRBV7-8 and TRBJ2-3): GAGVSQSPRYKVAKRGQDVALRCDPISGHVSLFWYQQALGQGPEFLTYFQNEAQLDKSGLPSDRFFAERPEGSVSTLKIQRTQQEDSAVYLCASSLVLREEADTQYFGPGTRLTVL.